What follows is one T cell receptor (beta chain) and its context. This sample was included in a study of blood T cell repertoires in COVID-19. The overall study: Sample material is recorded as cDNA or gDNA derived from T cells, B-cell-depleted T cells, or PBMCs.

The CDR3 is 17 amino acids. In germline, CDR1 is SGHKS, CDR2 YYEKEE (reference sequence). V was trimmed by 3 bases and J by 0 bases, leaving 18 bases between them. The protocol was immunoSEQ multiplex PCR, while the TCRdb copy is restricted to in-frame clones and leaves out a portion. In the table there are 150,000 to 200,000 clones, around 84% of which are singletons. The chain joins TRBV5-5 to TRBJ1-2; the D is unclear. The TCR sequence derives from a man aged 25 to 45 with active or convalescent COVID-19. Sequenced input: peripheral blood. DNA of the CDR3: TGTGCCAGCAGCTCCTTTTTACGGACTGGAGCTAACTATGGCTACACCTTC. Amino acids: CASSSFLRTGANYGYTF.